The T cell receptor beta chain described here comes from a study of T-cell reconstitution after alpha-beta-depleted transplantation in children. Unique molecular identifiers were built into the TCRbeta library. Using its own MiXCR run on the PCR reads, TCRdb lists one record per CDR3 protein. The sample includes about a million distinct CDR3 sequences, 25% to 30% of them seen just once. This clonotype was observed a few times. Its antigen remains unidentified. General observations from the study: There were some patients whose high TCRbeta diversity at day 60 came from surviving recipient T cells and thymic progenitors. Roughly two months post-transplant, alpha-beta T cells reportedly originated from several hundred graft clones that had expanded.

The sequences come from PBMCs, mostly from graft donor cells, collected 360 days after TCRalphabeta/CD19-depleted stem cell transplant. The clonotype comes from a boy under two years old who had a stem cell transplant for SCID, so the T cells may come from the graft donor.

Here the CDR3 DNA reads TGTGCCAGCAGTTACTCCCTAGCGGCAAGGGGTAAAAACATTCAGTACTTC. Residues: CASSYSLAARGKNIQYF. The chain recombines TRBV6-5 with TRBJ2-4; TRBD2 matches 7 bases. This CDR3 has 17 amino acids. Germline V lookup: CDR1 MNHEY, CDR2 SVGAGI. V trimming: 0 bases; J trimming: 4 bases; junction bases outside the gene matches: 9.